The present TCR beta chain was sequenced within a study of beta chain features in type 1 diabetes. Overall study findings and caveats: Naive, central memory and regulatory TCRB repertoires appeared more similar among patients than healthy donors. HLA influence on TCRB rearrangement stayed unresolved here. A moderate, significant TCRB CDR3 shortening appeared in type 1 diabetes across four CD4+ subsets.

CD4+ naive, central memory, regulatory and stem cell-like memory subsets were isolated by sorting on CD45RO/CCR7/CD25/CD127/CD95/CD27. This clone was counted only a few times. Its antigen is not known. Sequenced material consisted of expressed TCRB transcripts (all of the isolated RNA was reverse transcribed). The assay was immunoSEQ multiplex PCR, and TCRdb's table has in-frame clones only and misses some. Here the sample spans around 450,000 clones, more than 9.5% being singletons. Germline CDR1 is LNHDA and CDR2 is SQIVND (reference sequence). This CDR3 comprises 14 residues. Trimming pared 1 base from V and 1 base from J, leaving 8 bases between.

The sample was naive CD4+ T cells from blood. The rearrangement joins TRBV19 to TRBJ2-7, with D hard to call. The receptor's source is a woman between 18 and 30 years old in good health. DNA for the CDR3: TGTGCCAGTAGTATAGGGCTGCGATCCTACGAGCAGTACTTC. Translated, it gives CASSIGLRSYEQYF.